The rows below give T cell receptor beta chains drawn from one sample of a study of monozygotic twins with inflammatory bowel disease. Reprocessing the 5' RACE reads, TCRdb reports a single entry for every CDR3 protein and omits DNA. In all, the sample yields approximately 400,000 distinct CDR3 sequences. The sample taken for sequencing was blood. The receptors were sampled from a human donor with ulcerative colitis or Crohn's disease, or a healthy co-twin of an affected twin (not recorded which). CDR3s include the opening cysteine and the closing phenylalanine or tryptophan. Each record gives: V gene, J gene, CDR3 protein.

TRBV2	TRBJ1-5	CASRGGSGNQPQHF
TRBV10-2	TRBJ2-1	CASTRDRGNNEQFF
TRBV7-2	TRBJ2-7	CASSLAEVYEQYF
TRBV5-6	TRBJ2-5	CASSWIAGAETQYF
TRBV6-6	TRBJ2-5	CASRRDLQETQYF
TRBV19	TRBJ1-1	CASRRSGYRNTEAFF
TRBV20-1	TRBJ2-4	CSAREGGAVAKNIQYF
TRBV9	TRBJ2-1	CAGSEGLASHNEQFF
TRBV27	TRBJ2-7	CASSWGPGENEQYF
TRBV30	TRBJ1-3	CAWSGPWGADTIYF
TRBV7-9	TRBJ2-5	CAGGGQGETQYF
TRBV12-3/TRBV12-4	TRBJ1-2	CASTPSGGRYNYGYTF
TRBV6-2/TRBV6-3	TRBJ2-6	CASSYPLRTSGRGFSGANVLTF
TRBV19	TRBJ2-3	CASSIQTFTDTQYF
TRBV19	TRBJ1-2	CASRDYPYGYTF
TRBV18	TRBJ2-3	CASSPVGTITDTQYF